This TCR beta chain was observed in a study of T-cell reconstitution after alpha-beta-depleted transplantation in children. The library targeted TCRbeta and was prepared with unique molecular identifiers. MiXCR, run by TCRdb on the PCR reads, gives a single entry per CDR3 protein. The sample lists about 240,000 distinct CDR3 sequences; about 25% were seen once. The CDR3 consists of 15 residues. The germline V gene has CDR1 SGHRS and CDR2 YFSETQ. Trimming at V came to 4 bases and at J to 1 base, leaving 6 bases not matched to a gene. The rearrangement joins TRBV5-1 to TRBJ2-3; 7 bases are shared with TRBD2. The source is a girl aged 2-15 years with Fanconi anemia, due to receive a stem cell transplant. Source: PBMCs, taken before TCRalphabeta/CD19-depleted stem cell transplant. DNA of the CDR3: TGCGCCAGCAGCCCGGCTAGCGGCGGCACAGATACGCAGTATTTT. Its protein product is CASSPASGGTDTQYF.